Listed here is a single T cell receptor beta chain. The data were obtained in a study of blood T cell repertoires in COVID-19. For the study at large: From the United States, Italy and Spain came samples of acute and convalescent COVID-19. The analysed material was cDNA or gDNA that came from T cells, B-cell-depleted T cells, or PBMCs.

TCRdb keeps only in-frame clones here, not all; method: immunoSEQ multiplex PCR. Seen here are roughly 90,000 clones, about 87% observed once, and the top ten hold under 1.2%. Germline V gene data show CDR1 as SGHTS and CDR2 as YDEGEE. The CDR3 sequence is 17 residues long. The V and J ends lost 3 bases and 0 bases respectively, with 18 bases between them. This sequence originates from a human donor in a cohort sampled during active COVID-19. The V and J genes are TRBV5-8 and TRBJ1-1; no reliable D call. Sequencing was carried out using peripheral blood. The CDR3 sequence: CASSSPTVMGLNTEAFF. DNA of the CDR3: TGTGCCAGCAGCTCCCCCACAGTAATGGGTTTGAACACTGAAGCTTTCTTT.